This entry lists 24 T cell receptor beta chains sequenced from one sample in a study of T-cell reconstitution after alpha-beta-depleted transplantation in children. A TCRbeta library incorporating unique molecular identifiers was prepared. TCRdb processed the PCR reads anew with MiXCR; each CDR3 protein has one entry. This table holds about 870,000 distinct CDR3 sequences, 15% to 20% found once. This specimen was PBMCs, mostly from graft donor cells, taken 360 days after TCRalphabeta/CD19-depleted stem cell transplant. Receptors were obtained from a male patient younger than 18 who had a stem cell transplant for acute lymphoblastic leukemia, so the T cells may come from the graft donor.

This clonotype was detected only a few times. The rearrangement links TRBV14 to TRBJ2-1, with D uncertain. Germline-derived CDR1 and CDR2 are SGHDN and FVKESK. This CDR3 comprises 13 residues. V gave up 1 base and J gave up 8 bases, with 9 bases separating them. CDR3: CASSQGMGYEQFF. CDR3 DNA sequence: TGTGCCAGCAGCCAAGGAATGGGCTATGAGCAGTTCTTC.

CDR3 in DNA: TGTGCCACCAGTGATGGGGGGACCGGGGAGACCCAGTACTTC. Its translation is CATSDGGTGETQYF. This chain joins TRBV24-1 and TRBJ2-5; a possible D gene is TRBD2 (6 bases). Trimming took 3 bases from V and 5 from J, leaving 12 bases between them. The CDR3 runs 14 residues. In germline, CDR1 is KGHDR, CDR2 SFDVKD.

V and J are TRBV18 and TRBJ2-2; D is perhaps TRBD2 (5 bases). Trimming pared 6 bases from V and 4 bases from J, leaving 15 bases between. The length of the CDR3 is 15 residues. Germline-derived CDR1 and CDR2 are KGHSH and LQKENI. CDR3 sequence reads: CASSPTSSSTGELFF. CDR3 nucleotide sequence: TGTGCCAGCTCCCCTACTAGTTCCAGCACCGGGGAGCTGTTTTTT.

This clonotype was seen many times. The chain is built from TRBV12-3 or TRBV12-4 and TRBJ1-1; D call uncertain. CDR3 length equals 13 residues. The germline V and J ends were trimmed by 3 bases and 4 bases, with 9 bases remaining between them. The CDR3 region has the DNA TGTGCCAGCAGTTTCGGGGAGGGCACTGAAGCTTTCTTT. This encodes CASSFGEGTEAFF.

This CDR3 reads CASSHGASRATQYF. The CDR3, as DNA: TGTGCCAGCAGCCACGGGGCTAGCCGAGCTACGCAGTATTTT. The chain employs TRBV7-9 and TRBJ2-3; the D gene could be TRBD1 or TRBD2 (5 bases each). V lost 5 bases to trimming and J lost 8 bases, with 17 bases between them. Germline loops: CDR1 SEHNR, CDR2 FQNEAQ (reference sequence). This CDR3 is built from 14 residues.

The gene calls are TRBV15 and TRBJ2-5; 12 bases align to TRBD2. Germline CDR1 LNHNV, CDR2 YYDKDF (reference sequence). With 7 bases clipped from V and 4 bases from J, the junction kept 7 bases outside the gene matches. The CDR3 contains 15 residues. This CDR3 is CATTIGLAGPETQYF. CDR3 nucleotides: TGTGCCACCACCATAGGACTAGCGGGACCAGAGACCCAGTACTTC.

This clonotype was observed a few times. The chain uses TRBV20-1 and TRBJ2-1; TRBD2 matches at 8 bases. J gave up 0 bases and V 6 bases, and 10 bases lay outside the gene matches. Per the germline V gene, CDR1 is DFQATT and CDR2 is SNEGSKA (reference sequence). This CDR3 has 16 amino acids. The CDR3 sequence is CSAPEPSGSSYNEQFF. The CDR3 DNA follows: TGCAGTGCACCCGAACCGAGCGGGAGCTCCTACAATGAGCAGTTCTTC.

This clonotype was counted many times. This sequence joins TRBV9 and TRBJ2-4; 9 bases match TRBD2. The germline gives CDR1 SGDLS, CDR2 YYNGEE. The ends lost 3 bases at V and 7 bases at J; junction bases unmatched: 14. This CDR3 is 17 amino acids long. The CDR3 spells CASSATSSGSPRNIQYF. DNA of the CDR3: TGTGCCAGCAGCGCCACGAGTAGCGGGAGTCCAAGGAACATTCAGTACTTC.

This chain uses TRBV19 with TRBJ2-7; TRBD1 agrees at 9 bases. Germline V gene lookup returns CDR1 LNHDA and CDR2 SQIVND (reference sequence). V lost 5 bases to trimming and J lost 4 bases; unmatched junction nucleotides: 9. This CDR3 comprises 15 residues. The CDR3 DNA reads as TGTGCCAGTAGTCCTGGGACAGGGTTCCCTTACGAGCAGTACTTC. Translated, it gives CASSPGTGFPYEQYF.

The J gene is TRBJ1-4, the V gene TRBV5-1; D possibly corresponds to TRBD1 (5 bases). Germline CDR1 SGHRS, CDR2 YFSETQ. The V gene lost 2 bases and the J gene lost 3 bases, with 8 bases spanning the gap. The CDR3 covers 14 residues. The CDR3 region has the DNA TGCGCCAGCAGCTTTGGGGCTCCTAATGAAAAACTGTTTTTT. Translated: CASSFGAPNEKLFF. The whole variable domain, remainder taken from reference TRBV5-1 and TRBJ1-4, is KAGVTQTPRYLIKTRGQQVTLSCSPISGHRSVSWYQQTPGQGLQFLFEYFSETQRNKGNFPGRFSGRQFSNSRSEMNVSTLELGDSALYLCASSFGAPNEKLFFGSGTQLSVL.

This clonotype has only a few counts. This sequence joins TRBV29-1 and TRBJ2-7; a weak D match, TRBD1 (6 bases). CDR1 and CDR2 (germline): SQVTM, ANQGSEA. Trimming shortened V by 4 bases and J by 0 bases, and 10 bases separated the two germline ends. This CDR3 comprises 13 residues. The DNA for the CDR3 is TGCAGCGTTGTAACAGGGAGCTCCTACGAGCAGTACTTC. Its translation is CSVVTGSSYEQYF.

The count of this clonotype is one. The gene calls are TRBV11-2 and TRBJ1-2; a weak D match, TRBD1 (5 bases). The CDR3 covers 15 residues. Trimming took 5 bases from V and 4 from J, leaving 17 bases between them. Germline V lookup: CDR1 SGHAT, CDR2 FQNNGV. CDR3 sequence: CASSGLKGRGYGYTF. CDR3 DNA sequence: TGTGCCAGCAGCGGGTTAAAGGGGCGCGGCTATGGCTACACCTTC.

This clonotype was detected ten times or more. The chain uses TRBV20-1 and TRBJ2-1; tentatively, D is TRBD2 (6 bases). Germline CDR1 and CDR2: DFQATT and SNEGSKA (reference sequence). This CDR3 is built from 17 residues. V shed 2 bases and J shed 0 bases, with 17 bases lying between them. In DNA form, the CDR3 reads TGCAGTGCTAGATTTTTTTGGGGCGGGGTCTCCTACAATGAGCAGTTCTTC. This encodes CSARFFWGGVSYNEQFF.

The rearrangement joins TRBV7-2 to TRBJ1-5; 9 nucleotides line up with TRBD1. CDR3 length: 17 residues. The germline CDR1 and CDR2 sequences are SGHTA and FQGNSA. With 1 base clipped from V and 6 bases from J, the junction kept 10 bases outside the gene matches. For the CDR3, the DNA is TGTGCCAGCAGCTTAGTCAGCGGGACAGGGTTTAGTCAGCCCCAGCATTTT. Translated: CASSLVSGTGFSQPQHF.

The J gene is TRBJ2-2, the V gene TRBV10-2, with D possibly matching TRBD1 (6 bases). In germline, CDR1 is WSHSY, CDR2 SAAADI. This CDR3 region has 14 residues. Trimming took off 6 bases at V and 3 bases at J, with 11 bases between the two ends. CDR3 sequence (DNA): TGCGCCAGCAGGAGGACAGATTACACCGGGGAGCTGTTTTTT. Protein sequence: CASRRTDYTGELFF.

This clonotype was detected ten times or more. V usage is TRBV20-1 and J usage is TRBJ1-1; D perhaps matches TRBD1 (5 bases). In germline, CDR1 is DFQATT, CDR2 SNEGSKA (reference sequence). The CDR3 consists of 16 residues. Trimming stripped 6 bases from V and 1 base from J, with 21 bases between. CDR3 region: CSALADLGQPNTEAFF. CDR3 nucleotide sequence: TGCAGTGCCTTAGCAGATTTGGGGCAGCCGAACACTGAAGCTTTCTTT.

V usage is TRBV29-1 and J usage is TRBJ2-3, with 8 nucleotides matching TRBD1. The CDR3 consists of 13 residues. V lost 6 bases to trimming and J lost 5 bases; unmatched junction nucleotides: 7. Germline lookup yields CDR1 SQVTM and CDR2 ANQGSEA. CDR3 sequence: CSVVGQGGDTQYF. DNA for the CDR3: TGCAGCGTAGTTGGACAGGGAGGAGATACGCAGTATTTT.

CDR3 protein: CASSYEAGDTQYF. In DNA, the CDR3 is TGTGCCAGCAGTTACGAAGCAGGAGATACGCAGTATTTT. The V and J genes are TRBV6-5 and TRBJ2-3, with D hard to call. CDR1 MNHEY and CDR2 SVGAGI come from the germline V gene. Trimming pared 2 bases from V and 5 bases from J, leaving 8 bases between. The CDR3 totals 13 residues.

V is TRBV4-1 and J is TRBJ2-5, with TRBD1 matching over 10 bases. Germline loops: CDR1 MGHRA, CDR2 YSYEKL. There are 13 residues in the CDR3. V shed 7 bases, J shed 8 bases, and the junction held 7 bases outside the gene matches. The CDR3 sequence is CASKGTGVLTQYF. DNA of the CDR3: TGCGCCAGCAAGGGGACAGGGGTGTTAACCCAGTACTTC.

In this sample, this clonotype turned up many times. The genes are TRBV20-1 and TRBJ2-5; unclear D gene. V lost 0 bases, J lost 4 bases, and 6 bases lay in between. The V gene's germline CDR1 is DFQATT and CDR2 SNEGSKA (reference sequence). The CDR3 runs to 12 residues. The CDR3 sequence: CSARDHLETQYF. CDR3 bases: TGCAGTGCTAGAGATCACCTAGAGACCCAGTACTTC.

This clonotype was detected many times. The chain carries TRBV4-1 and TRBJ2-7; maybe TRBD1 (6 bases). Germline assignment: CDR1 MGHRA and CDR2 YSYEKL. The CDR3 consists of 14 residues. V lost 5 bases, J lost 2 bases, and 13 bases lay in between. CDR3 in amino acids: CASSFHTGPYEQYF. For the CDR3, the DNA is TGCGCCAGCAGCTTTCATACAGGGCCCTACGAGCAGTACTTC.

This clonotype was observed a handful of times. The V call is TRBV5-1, the J call TRBJ2-1; D is unclear. Deletions cut 3 bases from V and 3 bases from J, with 7 bases between. Germline values: CDR1 SGHRS, CDR2 YFSETQ. CDR3 size: 13 residues. The CDR3 DNA is TGCGCCAGCAGCTCGGGCTACTACAATGAGCAGTTCTTC. This sequence encodes CASSSGYYNEQFF.

This clonotype was detected many times. J is TRBJ2-3 and V is TRBV2, with D perhaps TRBD1 (6 bases). CDR1 is SNHLY and CDR2 is FYNNEI in the germline V gene. This CDR3 contains 11 residues. Trimming removed 9 bases from V and 4 bases from J, with 8 bases in between. Here the CDR3 reads CASRGSDTQYF. The CDR3 DNA reads TGTGCCAGTAGGGGGTCAGATACGCAGTATTTT.

This clonotype showed up many times. The gene calls are TRBV4-2 and TRBJ2-7; unclear D gene. The CDR3 spans 14 residues. Germline CDR1 and CDR2: LGHNA and YNFKEQ. V was trimmed by 1 base and J by 3 bases, leaving 10 bases between them. CDR3 sequence: CASSQAGRFYEQYF. CDR3 DNA sequence: TGTGCCAGCAGCCAAGCGGGCAGGTTCTACGAGCAGTACTTC.